These 17 T cell receptor beta chains came from one sample sequenced in a study of cytomegalovirus exposure and HLA in healthy donors. PCR involved 60 Vbeta and 13 Jbeta primers. TCRdb's copy holds only in-frame clones and misses some; the assay was immunoSEQ multiplex PCR. The top ten clones hold more than 4.5% of a sample with fewer than 150,000 clones, roughly 77% of them seen once. Sample: PBMCs. The receptors stem from a man aged 25 to 45 in good health.

The chain combines TRBV5-1 with TRBJ2-5; D possibly corresponds to TRBD1 (6 bases). Germline CDR1 SGHRS, CDR2 YFSETQ. Trimming took 2 bases from V and 4 from J, leaving 12 bases between them. The CDR3 is made up of 14 amino acids. For the CDR3, the DNA is TGCGCCAGCAGCTTTCAGGGGAATAGAGAGACCCAGTACTTC. It translates to CASSFQGNRETQYF.

The chain has TRBV28 and TRBJ2-1, with 7 bases that match TRBD1. The CDR3 extends over 14 amino acids. Trimming cost V 2 bases and J 5 bases; bases outside gene matches: 3. Germline CDR1 MDHEN, CDR2 SYDVKM. The CDR3 sequence: CASSLHDRDNEQFF. DNA of the CDR3: TGTGCCAGCAGTTTACATGACAGGGACAATGAGCAGTTCTTC. Full variable domain (remainder filled in from reference TRBV28 and TRBJ2-1): DVKVTQSSRYLVKRTGEKVFLECVQDMDHENMFWYRQDPGLGLRLIYFSYDVKMKEKGDIPEGYSVSREKKERFSLILESASTNQTSMYLCASSLHDRDNEQFFGPGTRLTVL.

The chain couples TRBV5-6 to TRBJ2-7, with D perhaps TRBD1 (6 bases). V shed 6 bases and J shed 2 bases, with 12 bases lying between them. Germline V gene sequence: CDR1 SGHDT, CDR2 YYEEEE. The CDR3 runs to 13 residues. The CDR3: CASKLQGPYEQYF. DNA of the CDR3: TGTGCCAGCAAGTTACAGGGACCCTACGAGCAGTACTTC.

The rearrangement links TRBV28 to TRBJ2-3, with a possible D match to TRBD1 (5 bases). CDR1 is MDHEN, CDR2 SYDVKM, per germline. The CDR3 contains 11 residues. V lost 2 bases, J lost 9 bases, and 6 bases lay in between. The CDR3 is CASSLQGTQYF. The CDR3 DNA reads as TGTGCCAGCAGTTTACAGGGCACGCAGTATTTT.

The CDR3 sequence: CASRTDRGRNEQYF. The CDR3, as DNA: TGTGCCAGTAGGACGGACAGGGGGCGGAATGAGCAGTACTTC. The chain has TRBV19 and TRBJ2-7, with 11 bases fitting TRBD1. This CDR3 is 14 amino acids long. Germline V gene lookup returns CDR1 LNHDA and CDR2 SQIVND (reference sequence). V was clipped by 6 bases and J by 7 bases; unmatched bases: 8. Drawing the rest from reference TRBV19 and TRBJ2-7, the complete variable domain is DGGITQSPKYLFRKEGQNVTLSCEQNLNHDAMYWYRQDPGQGLRLIYYSQIVNDFQKGDIAEGYSVSREKKESFPLTVTSAQKNPTAFYLCASRTDRGRNEQYFGPGTRLTVT.

This clone was seen a few times. The chain employs TRBV5-1 and TRBJ2-3; 11 nucleotides agree with TRBD2. In germline, CDR1 is SGHRS, CDR2 YFSETQ. The V gene end was trimmed by 4 bases and the J gene end by 7 bases; junction bases not matched to a gene: 11. This CDR3 contains 16 residues. CDR3 amino acids: CASSRGGTSGGNTQYF. The CDR3 bases are TGCGCCAGCAGCCGGGGGGGGACTAGCGGAGGGAATACGCAGTATTTT.

This rearrangement joins TRBV19 to TRBJ2-1; TRBD2 is a possible D gene (6 bases). The V end lost 3 bases, the J end lost 6 bases, and 9 bases lay between the germline ends. The CDR3 loop spans 13 amino acids. CDR1 is LNHDA, CDR2 SQIVND, per germline (reference sequence). CDR3: CASSIVAVNEQFF. The CDR3, as DNA: TGTGCCAGTAGTATCGTAGCGGTCAATGAGCAGTTCTTC.

This clone was recorded a few times. This rearrangement joins TRBV5-1 to TRBJ2-1; TRBD2 matches at 14 bases. The junction had 6 bases not matched to a gene; V was cut back by 4 bases and J by 9 bases. CDR3 length: 15 amino acids. CDR1 SGHRS and CDR2 YFSETQ come from the germline V gene. The CDR3 DNA reads as TGCGCCAGCAGCATGACTAGCGGGAGGGCCGGTGAGCAGTTCTTC. Translation: CASSMTSGRAGEQFF.

This chain connects TRBV6-1 to TRBJ2-1, with 8 bases aligning to TRBD2. V lost 10 bases to trimming and J lost 4 bases; unmatched junction nucleotides: 12. The CDR3 consists of 15 residues. The germline V gene has CDR1 MNHNS and CDR2 SASEGT. CDR3 amino acids: CATGAMVAGYNEQFF. CDR3 nucleotides: TGTGCCACCGGGGCGATGGTAGCGGGATACAATGAGCAGTTCTTC.

V is TRBV28 and J is TRBJ1-2; D uncertain. Deletions cut 10 bases from V and 4 bases from J, with 7 bases between. From germline, CDR1 is MDHEN and CDR2 SYDVKM. This CDR3 has 10 residues. In DNA, the CDR3 is TGTGCCACCCTCCTCTATGGCTACACCTTC. The encoded protein is CATLLYGYTF.

The chain combines TRBV2 with TRBJ2-6, with no clear D. Trimming stripped 4 bases from V and 1 base from J, with 5 bases between. The CDR3 is made up of 14 amino acids. CDR1 is SNHLY and CDR2 is FYNNEI in the germline V gene. The chain's CDR3 is CASSGGSGANVLTF. CDR3 sequence (DNA): TGTGCCAGCAGTGGCGGTTCTGGGGCCAACGTCCTGACTTTC.

This clone was seen once. The chain joins TRBV4-1 to TRBJ2-5, with D perhaps matching TRBD2 (6 bases). Germline CDR1 is MGHRA and CDR2 is YSYEKL. V dropped 0 bases and J dropped 4 bases, with 9 bases sitting between them. CDR3 length equals 14 residues. The CDR3 protein is CASSQEAGRETQYF. CDR3 coding DNA: TGCGCCAGCAGCCAAGAAGCGGGCAGAGAGACCCAGTACTTC.

J is TRBJ1-1 and V is TRBV5-6; D call uncertain. The germline V gene has CDR1 SGHDT and CDR2 YYEEEE. Trimming shortened V by 1 base and J by 5 bases, and 15 bases separated the two germline ends. CDR3 length equals 15 residues. The CDR3 region is CASSLPGEGGTEAFF. CDR3 coding DNA: TGTGCCAGCAGCTTGCCCGGGGAAGGAGGTACTGAAGCTTTCTTT. Together with reference TRBV5-6 and TRBJ1-1, the CDR3 gives the full variable domain: DAGVTQSPTHLIKTRGQQVTLRCSPKSGHDTVSWYQQALGQGPQFIFQYYEEEERQRGNFPDRFSGHQFPNYSSELNVNALLLGDSALYLCASSLPGEGGTEAFFGQGTRLTVV.

The chain has TRBV4-2 and TRBJ1-4, with 9 bases identical to TRBD1. V lost 0 bases, J lost 10 bases, and 9 bases stayed unmatched. CDR1 LGHNA and CDR2 YNFKEQ come from the germline V gene. This CDR3 comprises 16 residues. CDR3 region: CASSQDQETGGGKLFF. The CDR3 coding sequence is TGTGCCAGCAGCCAAGATCAGGAGACAGGGGGGGGAAAACTGTTTTTT.

This clone was seen a few times. The rearrangement links TRBV11-2 to TRBJ1-2; D might be TRBD1 (6 bases). This CDR3 has 15 residues. Looked up from germline, CDR1 is SGHAT and CDR2 is FQNNGV. Trimming left V 5 bases short and J 8 bases short, with 21 bases between. The CDR3 protein is CASSHPGTQRDGYTF. CDR3 in DNA: TGTGCCAGCAGCCACCCGGGGACACAGAGAGACGGCTACACCTTC.

This chain connects TRBV6-5 to TRBJ2-1, with 9 bases that match TRBD1. V shed 6 bases, J shed 6 bases, and the junction held 9 bases outside the gene matches. CDR1 and CDR2 from the germline V gene are MNHEY and SVGAGI. This CDR3 has 15 residues. Written as DNA, the CDR3 is TGTGCCAGCAGCCCCGACAGGGGGAGATTCAATGAGCAGTTCTTC. This translates into CASSPDRGRFNEQFF.

The genes are TRBV7-9 and TRBJ2-5; a possible D gene is TRBD1 (9 bases). The V and J ends lost 4 bases and 5 bases respectively, with 17 bases between them. Germline assignment: CDR1 SEHNR and CDR2 FQNEAQ (reference sequence). This CDR3 region has 15 residues. CDR3: CASSSGLGQGETQYF. In DNA, the CDR3 is TGTGCCAGCAGCTCGGGACTAGGACAGGGGGAGACCCAGTACTTC.